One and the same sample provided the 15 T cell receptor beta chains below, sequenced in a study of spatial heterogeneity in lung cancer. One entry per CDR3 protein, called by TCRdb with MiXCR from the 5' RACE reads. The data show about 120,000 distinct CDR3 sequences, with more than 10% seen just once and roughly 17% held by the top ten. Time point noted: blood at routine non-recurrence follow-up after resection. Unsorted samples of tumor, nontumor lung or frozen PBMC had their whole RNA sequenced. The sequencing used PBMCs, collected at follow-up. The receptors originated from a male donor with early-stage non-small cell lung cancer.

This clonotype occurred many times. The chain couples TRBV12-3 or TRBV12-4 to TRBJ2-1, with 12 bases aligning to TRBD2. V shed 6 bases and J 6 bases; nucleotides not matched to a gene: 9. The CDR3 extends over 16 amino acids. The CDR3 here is CASSPPLLAGGNEQFF. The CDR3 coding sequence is TGTGCCAGCAGCCCCCCGCTACTAGCGGGGGGCAATGAGCAGTTCTTC.

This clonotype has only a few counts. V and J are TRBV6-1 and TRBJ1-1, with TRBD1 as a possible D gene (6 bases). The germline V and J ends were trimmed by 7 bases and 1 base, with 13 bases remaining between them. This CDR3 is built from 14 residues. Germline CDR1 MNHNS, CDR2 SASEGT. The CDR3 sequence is CASIHRERNTEAFF. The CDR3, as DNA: TGTGCCAGCATTCACAGGGAGAGGAACACTGAAGCTTTCTTT.

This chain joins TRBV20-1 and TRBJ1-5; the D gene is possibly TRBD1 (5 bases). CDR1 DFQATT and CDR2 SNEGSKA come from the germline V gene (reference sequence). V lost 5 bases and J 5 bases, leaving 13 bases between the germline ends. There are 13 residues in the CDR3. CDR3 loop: CSASDRTHQPQHF. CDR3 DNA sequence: TGCAGTGCTTCAGACAGAACTCATCAGCCCCAGCATTTT.

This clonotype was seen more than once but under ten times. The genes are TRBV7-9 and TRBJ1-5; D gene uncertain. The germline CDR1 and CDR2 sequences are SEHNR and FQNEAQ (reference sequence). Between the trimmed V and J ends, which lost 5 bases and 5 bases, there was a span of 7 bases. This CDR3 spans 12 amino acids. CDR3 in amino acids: CASSPLDQPQHF. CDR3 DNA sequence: TGTGCCAGCAGCCCTTTGGATCAGCCCCAGCATTTT. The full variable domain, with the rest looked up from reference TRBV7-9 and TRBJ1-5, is DTGVSQNPRHKITKRGQNVTFRCDPISEHNRLYWYRQTLGQGPEFLTYFQNEAQLEKSRLLSDRFSAERPKGSFSTLEIQRTEQGDSAMYLCASSPLDQPQHFGDGTRLSIL.

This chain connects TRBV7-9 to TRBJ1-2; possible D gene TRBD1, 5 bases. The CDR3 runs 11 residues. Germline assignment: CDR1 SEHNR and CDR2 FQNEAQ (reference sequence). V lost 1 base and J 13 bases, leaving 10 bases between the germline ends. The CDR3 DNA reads TGTGCCAGCAGCTTAGTGGGGACGTTCACCTTC. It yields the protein CASSLVGTFTF.

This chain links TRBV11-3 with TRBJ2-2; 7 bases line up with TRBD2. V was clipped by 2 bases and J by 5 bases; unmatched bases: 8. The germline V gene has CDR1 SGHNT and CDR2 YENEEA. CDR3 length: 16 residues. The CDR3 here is CASSLMGDGRTGELFF. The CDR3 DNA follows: TGTGCCAGCAGCTTAATGGGAGACGGGAGGACCGGGGAGCTGTTTTTT.

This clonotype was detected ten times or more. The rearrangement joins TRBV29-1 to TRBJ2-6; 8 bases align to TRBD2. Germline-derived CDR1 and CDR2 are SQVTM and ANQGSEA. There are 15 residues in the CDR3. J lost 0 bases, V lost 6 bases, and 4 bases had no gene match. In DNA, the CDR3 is TGCAGCGTAGCGGGGGACCACTCTGGGGCCAACGTCCTGACTTTC. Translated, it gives CSVAGDHSGANVLTF.

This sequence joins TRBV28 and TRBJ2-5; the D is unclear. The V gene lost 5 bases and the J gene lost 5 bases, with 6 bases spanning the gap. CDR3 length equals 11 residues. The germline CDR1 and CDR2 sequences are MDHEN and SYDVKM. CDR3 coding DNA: TGTGCCAGCAGTACTGGGGAGACCCAGTACTTC. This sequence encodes CASSTGETQYF. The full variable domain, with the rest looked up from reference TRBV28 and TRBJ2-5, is DVKVTQSSRYLVKRTGEKVFLECVQDMDHENMFWYRQDPGLGLRLIYFSYDVKMKEKGDIPEGYSVSREKKERFSLILESASTNQTSMYLCASSTGETQYFGPGTRLLVL.

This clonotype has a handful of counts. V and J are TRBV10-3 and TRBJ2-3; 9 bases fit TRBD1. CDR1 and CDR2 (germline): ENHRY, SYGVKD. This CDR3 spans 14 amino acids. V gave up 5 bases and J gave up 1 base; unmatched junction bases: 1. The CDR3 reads CAISRTGGTDTQYF. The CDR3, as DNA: TGTGCCATCAGTCGGACAGGGGGCACAGATACGCAGTATTTT.

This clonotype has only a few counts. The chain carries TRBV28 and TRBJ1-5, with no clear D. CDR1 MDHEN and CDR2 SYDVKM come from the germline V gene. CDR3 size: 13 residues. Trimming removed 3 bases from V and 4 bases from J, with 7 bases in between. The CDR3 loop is CASSFVQNQPQHF. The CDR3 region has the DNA TGTGCCAGCAGTTTTGTACAGAATCAGCCCCAGCATTTT.

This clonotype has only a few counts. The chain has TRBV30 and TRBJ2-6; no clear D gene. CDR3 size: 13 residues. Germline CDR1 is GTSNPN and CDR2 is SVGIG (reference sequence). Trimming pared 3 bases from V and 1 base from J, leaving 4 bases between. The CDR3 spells CAWRGSGANVLTF. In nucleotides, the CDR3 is TGTGCCTGGAGGGGATCTGGGGCCAACGTCCTGACTTTC.

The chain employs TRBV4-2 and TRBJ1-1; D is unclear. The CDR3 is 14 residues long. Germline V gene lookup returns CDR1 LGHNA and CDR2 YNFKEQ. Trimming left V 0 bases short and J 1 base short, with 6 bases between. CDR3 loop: CASSQDWRNTEAFF. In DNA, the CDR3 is TGTGCCAGCAGCCAAGACTGGAGGAACACTGAAGCTTTCTTT.

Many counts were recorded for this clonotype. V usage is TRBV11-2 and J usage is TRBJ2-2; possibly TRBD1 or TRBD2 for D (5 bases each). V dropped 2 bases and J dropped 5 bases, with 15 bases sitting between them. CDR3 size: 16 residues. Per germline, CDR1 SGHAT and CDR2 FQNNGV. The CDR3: CASSLLRGRTTGELFF. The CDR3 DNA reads TGTGCCAGCAGCTTACTGAGGGGACGCACTACCGGGGAGCTGTTTTTT.

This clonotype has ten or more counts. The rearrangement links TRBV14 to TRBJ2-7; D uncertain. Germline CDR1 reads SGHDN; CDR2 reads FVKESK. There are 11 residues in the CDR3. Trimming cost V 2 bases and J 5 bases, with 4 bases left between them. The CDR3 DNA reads TGTGCCAGCAGCCAATACGACGAGCAGTACTTC. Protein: CASSQYDEQYF.

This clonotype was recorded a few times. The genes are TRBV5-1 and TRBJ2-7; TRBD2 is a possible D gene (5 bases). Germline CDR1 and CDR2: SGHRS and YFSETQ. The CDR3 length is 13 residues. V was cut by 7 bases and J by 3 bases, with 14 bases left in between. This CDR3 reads CASSYPGVYEQYF. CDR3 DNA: TGCGCCAGCTCCTATCCCGGGGTCTACGAGCAGTACTTC.